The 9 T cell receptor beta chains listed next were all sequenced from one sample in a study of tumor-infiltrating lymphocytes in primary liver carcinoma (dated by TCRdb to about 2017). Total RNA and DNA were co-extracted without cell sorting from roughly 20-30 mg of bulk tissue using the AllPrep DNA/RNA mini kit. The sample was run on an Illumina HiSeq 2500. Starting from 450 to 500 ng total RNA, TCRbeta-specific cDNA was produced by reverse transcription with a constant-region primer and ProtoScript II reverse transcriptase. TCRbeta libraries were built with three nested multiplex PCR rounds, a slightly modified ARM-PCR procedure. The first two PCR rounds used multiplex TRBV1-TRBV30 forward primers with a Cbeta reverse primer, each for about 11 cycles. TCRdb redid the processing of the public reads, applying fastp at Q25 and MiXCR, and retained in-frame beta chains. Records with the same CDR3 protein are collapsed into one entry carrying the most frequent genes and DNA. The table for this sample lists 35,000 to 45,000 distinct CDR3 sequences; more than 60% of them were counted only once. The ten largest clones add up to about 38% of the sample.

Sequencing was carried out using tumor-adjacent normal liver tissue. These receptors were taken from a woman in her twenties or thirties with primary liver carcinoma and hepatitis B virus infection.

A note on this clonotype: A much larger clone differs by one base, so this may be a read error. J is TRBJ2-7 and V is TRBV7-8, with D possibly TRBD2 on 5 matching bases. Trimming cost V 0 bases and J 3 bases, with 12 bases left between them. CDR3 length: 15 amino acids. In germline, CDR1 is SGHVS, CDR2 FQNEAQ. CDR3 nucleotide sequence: TGTGCCAGCAGCTTAGCGGGAACGGGGTTCTACGAGCAGTACTTC. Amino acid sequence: CASSLAGTGFYEQYF. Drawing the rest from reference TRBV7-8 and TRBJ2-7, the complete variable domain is GAGVSQSPRYKVAKRGQDVALRCDPISGHVSLFWYQQALGQGPEFLTYFQNEAQLDKSGLPSDRFFAERPEGSVSTLKIQRTQQEDSAVYLCASSLAGTGFYEQYFGPGTRLTVT.

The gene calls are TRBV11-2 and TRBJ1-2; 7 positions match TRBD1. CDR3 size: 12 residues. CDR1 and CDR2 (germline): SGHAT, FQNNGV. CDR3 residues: CGTQGGGGGYTF. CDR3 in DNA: TGTGGCACTCAGGGGGGGGGTGGAGGCTACACCTTC.

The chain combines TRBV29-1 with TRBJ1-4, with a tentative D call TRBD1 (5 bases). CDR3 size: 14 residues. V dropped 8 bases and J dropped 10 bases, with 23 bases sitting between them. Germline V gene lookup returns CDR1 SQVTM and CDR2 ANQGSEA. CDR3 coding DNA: TGCAGCTTTGTGAGCGCAGGGCTTTCTGGAAAACTGTTTTTT. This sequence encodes CSFVSAGLSGKLFF.

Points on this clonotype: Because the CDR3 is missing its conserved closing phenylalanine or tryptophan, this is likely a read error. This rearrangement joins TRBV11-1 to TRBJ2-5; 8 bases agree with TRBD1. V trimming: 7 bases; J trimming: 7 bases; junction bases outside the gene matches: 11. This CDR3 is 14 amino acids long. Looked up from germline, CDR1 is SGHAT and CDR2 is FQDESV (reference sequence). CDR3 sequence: CASNWAGGNGTQYL. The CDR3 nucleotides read TGTGCCAGCAACTGGGCAGGGGGCAATGGGACCCAGTACCTC.

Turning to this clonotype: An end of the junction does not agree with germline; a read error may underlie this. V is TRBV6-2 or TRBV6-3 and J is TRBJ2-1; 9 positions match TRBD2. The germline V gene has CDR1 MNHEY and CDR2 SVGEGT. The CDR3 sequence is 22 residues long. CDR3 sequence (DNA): TGTGCCAGCAGTTACTCGATGAGTTTAGCGGGAGTGGGGTATAGCTCCTACAATGAGCAGTCCTTC. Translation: CASSYSMSLAGVGYSSYNEQSF.

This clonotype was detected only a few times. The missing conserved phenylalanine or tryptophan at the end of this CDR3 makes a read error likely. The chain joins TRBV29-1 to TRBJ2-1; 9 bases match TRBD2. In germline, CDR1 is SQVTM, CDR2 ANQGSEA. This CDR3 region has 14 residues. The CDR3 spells CSASLTSGWNGQFS. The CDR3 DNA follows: TGCAGCGCATCCTTGACTAGCGGCTGGAATGGGCAGTTCTCC.

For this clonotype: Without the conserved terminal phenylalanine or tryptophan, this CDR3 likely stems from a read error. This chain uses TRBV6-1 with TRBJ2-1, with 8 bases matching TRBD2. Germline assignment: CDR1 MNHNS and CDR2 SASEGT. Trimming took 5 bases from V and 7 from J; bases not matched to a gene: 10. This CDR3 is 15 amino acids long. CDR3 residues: CASSITSGSHNEQFI. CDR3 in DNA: TGTGCCAGCAGTATCACTAGCGGCTCCCATAATGAGCAGTTCATC.

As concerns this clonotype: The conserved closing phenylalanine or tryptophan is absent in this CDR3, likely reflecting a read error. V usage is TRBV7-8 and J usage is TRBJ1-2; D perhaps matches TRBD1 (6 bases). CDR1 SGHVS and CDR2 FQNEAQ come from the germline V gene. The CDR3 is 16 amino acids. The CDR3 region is CTSSSGGPNRERGYTL. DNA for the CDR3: TGTACCAGCAGCTCGGGGGGGCCAAACCGGGAACGGGGCTACACCTTA.

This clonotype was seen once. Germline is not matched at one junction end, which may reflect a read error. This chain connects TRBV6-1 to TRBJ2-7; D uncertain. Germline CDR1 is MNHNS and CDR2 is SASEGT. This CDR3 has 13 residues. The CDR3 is CAGSENLSYEQYF. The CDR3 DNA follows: TGTGCCGGCAGTGAAAACCTGTCTTACGAGCAGTACTTC.